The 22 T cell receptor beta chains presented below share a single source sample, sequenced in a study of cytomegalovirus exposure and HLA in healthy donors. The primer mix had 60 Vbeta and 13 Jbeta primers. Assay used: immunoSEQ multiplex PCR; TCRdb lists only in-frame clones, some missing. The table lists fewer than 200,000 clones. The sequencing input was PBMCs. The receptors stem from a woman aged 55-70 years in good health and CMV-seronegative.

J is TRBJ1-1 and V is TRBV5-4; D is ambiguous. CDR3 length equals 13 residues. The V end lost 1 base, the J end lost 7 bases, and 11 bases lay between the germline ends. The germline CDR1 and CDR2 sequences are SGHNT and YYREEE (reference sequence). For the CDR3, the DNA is TGTGCCAGCAGCTTGAGTACCGGGAATGAAGCTTTCTTT. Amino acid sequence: CASSLSTGNEAFF.

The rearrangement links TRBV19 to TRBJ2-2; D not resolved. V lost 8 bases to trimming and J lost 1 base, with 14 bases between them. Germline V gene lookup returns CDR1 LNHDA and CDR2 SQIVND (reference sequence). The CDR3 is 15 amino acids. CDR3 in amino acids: CASSDSRRNTGELFF. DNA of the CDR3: TGTGCCAGTTCCGATTCGCGGAGGAACACCGGGGAGCTGTTTTTT.

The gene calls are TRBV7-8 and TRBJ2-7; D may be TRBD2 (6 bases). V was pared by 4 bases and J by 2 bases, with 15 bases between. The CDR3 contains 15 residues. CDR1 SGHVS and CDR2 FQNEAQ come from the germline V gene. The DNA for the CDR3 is TGTGCCAGCAGCTCCGTCCCCGCGGGGACCTACGAGCAGTACTTC. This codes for CASSSVPAGTYEQYF.

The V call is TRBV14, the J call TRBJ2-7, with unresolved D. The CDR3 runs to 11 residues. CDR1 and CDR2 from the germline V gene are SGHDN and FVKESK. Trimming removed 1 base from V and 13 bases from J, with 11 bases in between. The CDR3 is CASSQAVSLYF. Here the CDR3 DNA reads TGTGCCAGCAGCCAAGCGGTTTCACTTTACTTC. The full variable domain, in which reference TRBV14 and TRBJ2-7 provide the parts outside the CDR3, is EAGVTQFPSHSVIEKGQTVTLRCDPISGHDNLYWYRRVMGKEIKFLLHFVKESKQDESGMPNNRFLAERTGGTYSTLKVQPAELEDSGVYFCASSQAVSLYFGPGTRLTVT.

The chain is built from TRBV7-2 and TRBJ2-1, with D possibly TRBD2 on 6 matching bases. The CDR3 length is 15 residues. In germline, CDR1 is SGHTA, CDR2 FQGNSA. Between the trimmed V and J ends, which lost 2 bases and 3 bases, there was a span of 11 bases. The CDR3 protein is CASSLFAGNYNEQFF. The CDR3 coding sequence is TGTGCCAGCAGCTTATTCGCGGGGAACTACAATGAGCAGTTCTTC.

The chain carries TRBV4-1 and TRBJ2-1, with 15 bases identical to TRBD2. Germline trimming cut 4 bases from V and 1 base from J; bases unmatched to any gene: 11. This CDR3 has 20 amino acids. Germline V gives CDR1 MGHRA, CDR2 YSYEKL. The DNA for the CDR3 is TGCGCCAGCAGCCCCCTGGGACTAGCGGGAGGAGGTCGATCCTACAATGAGCAGTTCTTC. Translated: CASSPLGLAGGGRSYNEQFF.

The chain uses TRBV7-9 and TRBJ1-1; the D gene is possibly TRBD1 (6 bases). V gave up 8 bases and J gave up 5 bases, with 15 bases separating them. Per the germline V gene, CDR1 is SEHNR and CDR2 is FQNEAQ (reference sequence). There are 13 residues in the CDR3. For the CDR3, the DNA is TGTGCCAGCTACCAGGAGGGGGGGACTGAAGCTTTCTTT. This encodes CASYQEGGTEAFF.

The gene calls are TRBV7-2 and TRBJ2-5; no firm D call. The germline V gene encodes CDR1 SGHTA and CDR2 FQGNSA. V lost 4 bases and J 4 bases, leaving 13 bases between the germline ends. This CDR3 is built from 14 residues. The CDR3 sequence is CASSSWALRETQYF. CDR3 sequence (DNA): TGTGCCAGCAGCTCCTGGGCCCTGAGAGAGACCCAGTACTTC.

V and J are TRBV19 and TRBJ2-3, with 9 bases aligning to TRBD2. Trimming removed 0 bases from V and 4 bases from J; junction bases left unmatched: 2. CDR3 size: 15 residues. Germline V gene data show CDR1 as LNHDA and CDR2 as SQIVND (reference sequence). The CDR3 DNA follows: TGTGCCAGTAGTATAGATCGCGGGAGGGCAGATACGCAGTATTTT. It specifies CASSIDRGRADTQYF.

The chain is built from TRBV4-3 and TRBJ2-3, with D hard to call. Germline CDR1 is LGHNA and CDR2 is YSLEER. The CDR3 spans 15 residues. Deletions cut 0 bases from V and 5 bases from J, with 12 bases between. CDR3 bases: TGCGCCAGCAGCCAAGACTACGTACGAATAGATACGCAGTATTTT. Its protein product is CASSQDYVRIDTQYF.

DNA of the CDR3: TGTGCCAGCAGTTTATCATCGGCGGGGGAGGAGACCCAGTACTTC. It translates to CASSLSSAGEETQYF. The chain combines TRBV27 with TRBJ2-5; TRBD2 matches at 7 bases. The junction had 6 bases not matched to a gene; V was cut back by 0 bases and J by 5 bases. Germline loops: CDR1 MNHEY, CDR2 SMNVEV (reference sequence). This CDR3 has 15 residues.

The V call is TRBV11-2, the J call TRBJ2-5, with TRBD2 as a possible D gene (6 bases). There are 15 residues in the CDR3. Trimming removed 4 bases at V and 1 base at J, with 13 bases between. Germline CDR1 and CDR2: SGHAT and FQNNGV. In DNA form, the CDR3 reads TGTGCCAGCAGCTCCTTGGACTATCCCCAAGAGACCCAGTACTTC. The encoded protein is CASSSLDYPQETQYF.

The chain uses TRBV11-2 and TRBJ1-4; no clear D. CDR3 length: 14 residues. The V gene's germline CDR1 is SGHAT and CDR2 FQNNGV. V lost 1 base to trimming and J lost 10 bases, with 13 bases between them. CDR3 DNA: TGTGCCAGCAGCTTAGTTCCGGCGGAGGTAAAACTGTTTTTT. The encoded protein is CASSLVPAEVKLFF.

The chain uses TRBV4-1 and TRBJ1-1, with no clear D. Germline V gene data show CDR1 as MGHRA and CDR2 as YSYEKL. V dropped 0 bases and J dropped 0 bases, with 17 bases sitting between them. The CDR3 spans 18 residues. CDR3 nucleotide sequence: TGCGCCAGCAGCCAAGATTGGGCCGGGGTGGGGATGAACACTGAAGCTTTCTTT. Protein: CASSQDWAGVGMNTEAFF.

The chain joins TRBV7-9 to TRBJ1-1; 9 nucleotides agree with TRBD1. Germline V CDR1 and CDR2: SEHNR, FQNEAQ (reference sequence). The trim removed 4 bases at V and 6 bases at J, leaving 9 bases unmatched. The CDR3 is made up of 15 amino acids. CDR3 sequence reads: CASSSRTGEFAEAFF. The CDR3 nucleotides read TGTGCCAGCAGCTCGCGGACAGGGGAATTCGCTGAAGCTTTCTTT.

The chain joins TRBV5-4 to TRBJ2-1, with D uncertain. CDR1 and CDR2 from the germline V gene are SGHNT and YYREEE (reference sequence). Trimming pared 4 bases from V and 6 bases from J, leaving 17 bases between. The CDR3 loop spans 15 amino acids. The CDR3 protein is CASSHPEIAGNEQFF. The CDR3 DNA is TGTGCCAGCAGCCACCCGGAAATAGCTGGCAATGAGCAGTTCTTC.

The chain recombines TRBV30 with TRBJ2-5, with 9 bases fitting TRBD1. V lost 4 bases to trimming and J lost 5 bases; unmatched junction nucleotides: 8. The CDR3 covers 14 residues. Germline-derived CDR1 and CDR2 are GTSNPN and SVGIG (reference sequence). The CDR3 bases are TGTGCCTGGACCCGCGGACAGGGGATCGAGACCCAGTACTTC. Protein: CAWTRGQGIETQYF. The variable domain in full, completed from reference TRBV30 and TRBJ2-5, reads SQTIHQWPATLVQPVGSPLSLECTVEGTSNPNLYWYRQAAGRGLQLLFYSVGIGQISSEVPQNLSASRPQDRQFILSSKKLLLSDSGFYLCAWTRGQGIETQYFGPGTRLLVL.

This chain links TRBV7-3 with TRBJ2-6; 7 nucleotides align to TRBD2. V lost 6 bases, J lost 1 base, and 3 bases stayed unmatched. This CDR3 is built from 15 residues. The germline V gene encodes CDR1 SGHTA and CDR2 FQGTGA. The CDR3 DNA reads TGTGCCAGCAGGACGGGGGGATCTGGGGCCAACGTCCTGACTTTC. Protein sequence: CASRTGGSGANVLTF.

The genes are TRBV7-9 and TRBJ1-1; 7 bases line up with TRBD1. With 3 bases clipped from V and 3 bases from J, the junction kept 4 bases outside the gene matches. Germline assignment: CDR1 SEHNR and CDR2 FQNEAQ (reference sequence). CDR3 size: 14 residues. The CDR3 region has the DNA TGTGCCAGCAGCTTCGAGACAGGGCACACTGAAGCTTTCTTT. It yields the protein CASSFETGHTEAFF.

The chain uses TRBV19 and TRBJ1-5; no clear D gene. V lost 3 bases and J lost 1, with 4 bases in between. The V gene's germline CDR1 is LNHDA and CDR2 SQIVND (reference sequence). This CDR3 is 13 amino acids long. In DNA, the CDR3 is TGTGCCAGTAGTATGGCCAGCAATCAGCCCCAGCATTTT. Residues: CASSMASNQPQHF.

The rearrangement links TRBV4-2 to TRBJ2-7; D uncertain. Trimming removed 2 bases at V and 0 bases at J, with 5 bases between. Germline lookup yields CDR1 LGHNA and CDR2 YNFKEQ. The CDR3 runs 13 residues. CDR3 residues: CASSQTASYEQYF. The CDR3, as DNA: TGTGCCAGCAGCCAAACAGCCTCCTACGAGCAGTACTTC.

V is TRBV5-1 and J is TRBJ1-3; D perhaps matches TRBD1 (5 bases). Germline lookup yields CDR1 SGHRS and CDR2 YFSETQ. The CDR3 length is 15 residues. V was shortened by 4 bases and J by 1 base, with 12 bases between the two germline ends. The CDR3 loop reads CASSRDSFSGNTIYF. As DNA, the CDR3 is TGCGCCAGCAGCAGAGACAGCTTTTCTGGAAACACCATATATTTT.